The entry below gives a single T cell receptor (beta chain) sequence along with its context. This specimen comes from a study of shared T cell receptors in the human thymus. V was clipped by 1 base and J by 7 bases, with 23 bases between them. This CDR3 has 18 amino acids. CDR1 and CDR2 from the germline V gene are KGHSH and LQKENI. Profiling relied on immunoSEQ multiplex PCR, and the TCRdb table lists in-frame clones only, not all of them. Of more than 550,000 clones listed, approximately 89% are singletons. This sample was shared with a second study, whose subject was human thymus T cells. That paper adds: Corrective cardiac operations yielded the resected thymus tissue. As related research reported, thymic repertoires overlapped highly among unrelated individuals.

This chain uses TRBV18 with TRBJ1-3; D not resolved. The receptor's source is a boy under two years old with a congenital heart defect. The sequenced sample was thymocytes. This chain's CDR3 is CASSPRAQAKQTGNTIYF. The DNA for the CDR3 is TGTGCCAGCTCACCACGGGCTCAGGCGAAGCAGACGGGGAACACCATATATTTT.